One and the same sample provided the 29 T cell receptor beta chains below, sequenced in a study of neoadjuvant anti-PD-1 for oral cavity cancer. Assay used: immunoSEQ multiplex PCR; TCRdb lists only in-frame clones, some missing. The repertoire holds roughly 67,000 clones, with around 83% as singletons. The sample consisted of PBMCs, taken before nivolumab (anti-PD-1) treatment. The source is a person aged 35-80 years with oral cavity squamous cell carcinoma.

The V and J genes are TRBV11-2 and TRBJ1-5, with D possibly being TRBD1 (5 bases). The V gene lost 6 bases and the J gene lost 2 bases, with 8 bases spanning the gap. The CDR3 runs 13 residues. Germline V lookup: CDR1 SGHAT, CDR2 FQNNGV. CDR3 in amino acids: CASSRGRNQPQHF. The CDR3 DNA reads TGTGCCAGCAGTCGGGGCCGCAATCAGCCCCAGCATTTT.

The chain combines TRBV28 with TRBJ1-2; no definite D call. Germline V gene data show CDR1 as MDHEN and CDR2 as SYDVKM. The CDR3 length is 11 residues. Trimming stripped 6 bases from V and 4 bases from J, with 6 bases between. The CDR3 DNA reads as TGTGCCAGCAGCGGGCTCTATGGCTACACCTTC. It translates to CASSGLYGYTF.

V usage is TRBV19 and J usage is TRBJ2-7; D possibly matches TRBD1 or TRBD2 (7 bases each). Germline V gene sequence: CDR1 LNHDA, CDR2 SQIVND (reference sequence). The length of the CDR3 is 13 residues. Between the trimmed V and J ends, which lost 6 bases and 6 bases, there was a span of 15 bases. CDR3 region: CASRKTGRGEQYF. The CDR3, as DNA: TGTGCCAGTAGGAAGACAGGGAGGGGCGAGCAGTACTTC.

This chain uses TRBV11-2 with TRBJ2-5; 7 bases match TRBD2. Germline trimming cut 3 bases from V and 5 bases from J; bases unmatched to any gene: 9. This CDR3 spans 15 amino acids. Germline CDR1 is SGHAT and CDR2 is FQNNGV. The CDR3 coding sequence is TGTGCCAGCAGCTTCAGATGGGGGGGGATTGAGACCCAGTACTTC. It specifies CASSFRWGGIETQYF. The full variable domain, its missing parts supplied by reference TRBV11-2 and TRBJ2-5, is EAGVAQSPRYKIIEKRQSVAFWCNPISGHATLYWYQQILGQGPKLLIQFQNNGVVDDSQLPKDRFSAERLKGVDSTLKIQPAKLEDSAVYLCASSFRWGGIETQYFGPGTRLLVL.

The rearrangement uses TRBV5-4 and TRBJ2-2, with 8 bases aligning to TRBD1. CDR1 SGHNT and CDR2 YYREEE come from the germline V gene (reference sequence). The CDR3 is 15 residues long. V shed 3 bases and J 7 bases; nucleotides not matched to a gene: 8. CDR3 in amino acids: CASSWGETGVGELFF. For the CDR3, the DNA is TGTGCCAGCAGCTGGGGGGAGACAGGGGTCGGGGAGCTGTTTTTT.

The rearrangement joins TRBV2 to TRBJ1-1, with D hard to call. Germline assignment: CDR1 SNHLY and CDR2 FYNNEI. V was cut by 2 bases and J by 1 base, with 11 bases left in between. The CDR3 is 15 residues long. This chain's CDR3 is CASSENGLGNTEAFF. The CDR3 DNA reads as TGTGCCAGCAGTGAAAATGGTTTAGGGAACACTGAAGCTTTCTTT.

The J gene is TRBJ2-6, the V gene TRBV11-2, with 9 bases fitting TRBD1. J was trimmed by 4 bases and V by 3 bases; bases with no gene match: 4. Germline loops: CDR1 SGHAT, CDR2 FQNNGV. CDR3 length: 16 amino acids. The CDR3 sequence: CASSFPQGAGANVLTF. The CDR3 region has the DNA TGTGCCAGCAGCTTCCCACAGGGGGCAGGGGCCAACGTCCTGACTTTC. Combining the CDR3 with reference TRBV11-2 and TRBJ2-6 gives the whole variable domain EAGVAQSPRYKIIEKRQSVAFWCNPISGHATLYWYQQILGQGPKLLIQFQNNGVVDDSQLPKDRFSAERLKGVDSTLKIQPAKLEDSAVYLCASSFPQGAGANVLTFGAGSRLTVL.

This clone came up a few times. V and J are TRBV27 and TRBJ1-1; the D gene is possibly TRBD1 (6 bases). The CDR3 has 13 amino acids. Germline V gene data show CDR1 as MNHEY and CDR2 as SMNVEV (reference sequence). V lost 4 bases and J 10 bases, leaving 16 bases between the germline ends. The CDR3 is CASSSTLRGRAFF. CDR3 coding DNA: TGTGCCAGCAGTTCAACTCTCAGGGGTCGAGCTTTCTTT.

The genes are TRBV28 and TRBJ1-4, with no clear D. Trimming took off 5 bases at V and 4 bases at J, with 11 bases between the two ends. There are 14 residues in the CDR3. CDR1 MDHEN and CDR2 SYDVKM come from the germline V gene. CDR3 amino acids: CASSPWRNNEKLFF. Here the CDR3 DNA reads TGTGCCAGCAGTCCTTGGAGGAATAATGAAAAACTGTTTTTT.

The sample holds a few counts of this clone. The V call is TRBV30, the J call TRBJ1-5; D may be TRBD1 (6 bases). V lost 0 bases and J lost 4, with 13 bases in between. The V gene's germline CDR1 is GTSNPN and CDR2 SVGIG (reference sequence). The CDR3 loop spans 15 amino acids. CDR3 sequence: CAWSVLDSRNQPQHF. Written as DNA, the CDR3 is TGTGCCTGGAGTGTACTGGACAGTCGGAATCAGCCCCAGCATTTT.

The chain joins TRBV5-1 to TRBJ2-1; 8 bases match TRBD2. The CDR3 loop spans 17 amino acids. With 0 bases clipped from V and 8 bases from J, the junction kept 13 bases outside the gene matches. Germline loops: CDR1 SGHRS, CDR2 YFSETQ. The CDR3 DNA reads TGCGCCAGCAGCTTGGCGCTTTCAGCGGGAGTAGTCGATGAGCAGTTCTTC. As protein: CASSLALSAGVVDEQFF. Using reference TRBV5-1 and TRBJ2-1 for the parts outside the CDR3, the full variable domain is KAGVTQTPRYLIKTRGQQVTLSCSPISGHRSVSWYQQTPGQGLQFLFEYFSETQRNKGNFPGRFSGRQFSNSRSEMNVSTLELGDSALYLCASSLALSAGVVDEQFFGPGTRLTVL.

This clone was detected only a few times. This sequence joins TRBV5-1 and TRBJ2-1; D might be TRBD1 or TRBD2, each matching 6 bases. Trimming removed 7 bases at V and 5 bases at J, with 13 bases between. Per the germline V gene, CDR1 is SGHRS and CDR2 is YFSETQ. The CDR3 sequence is 13 residues long. CDR3 protein: CASSGRQDNEQFF. Here the CDR3 DNA reads TGCGCCAGCTCCGGGAGACAGGACAATGAGCAGTTCTTC.

The chain couples TRBV6-6 to TRBJ1-1; 7 bases fit TRBD1. Germline CDR1 is MNHNY and CDR2 is SVGAGI (reference sequence). J gave up 2 bases and V 8 bases, and 8 bases lay outside the gene matches. CDR3 length: 14 amino acids. The CDR3 region has the DNA TGTGCCAGCCTAAGGACAGGCTTAAACACTGAAGCTTTCTTT. This encodes CASLRTGLNTEAFF.

The V call is TRBV7-3, the J call TRBJ2-3, with 9 bases identical to TRBD1. This CDR3 comprises 15 residues. Unmatched junction bases numbered 3, after V lost 2 bases and J lost 3 bases. From germline, CDR1 is SGHTA and CDR2 FQGTGA. CDR3 sequence reads: CASSLRGQGTDTQYF. The CDR3 region has the DNA TGTGCCAGCAGCTTACGTGGACAGGGGACAGATACGCAGTATTTT.

This clone appeared a single time. The rearrangement links TRBV7-9 to TRBJ1-5, with D uncertain. This CDR3 comprises 13 residues. From germline, CDR1 is SEHNR and CDR2 FQNEAQ (reference sequence). V lost 5 bases and J 6 bases, leaving 11 bases between the germline ends. CDR3 sequence: CASSSQDRQPQHF. Here the CDR3 DNA reads TGTGCCAGCAGCAGTCAGGACCGTCAGCCCCAGCATTTT.

This clone was detected a few times. The chain combines TRBV19 with TRBJ1-1; no firm D call. V lost 5 bases and J 0 bases, leaving 7 bases between the germline ends. This CDR3 has 13 residues. In germline, CDR1 is LNHDA, CDR2 SQIVND (reference sequence). The DNA for the CDR3 is TGTGCCAGTAGTCCGGCCATGAACACTGAAGCTTTCTTT. It specifies CASSPAMNTEAFF.

The chain joins TRBV7-3 to TRBJ2-7; TRBD1 agrees at 7 bases. The CDR3 loop spans 14 amino acids. CDR1 and CDR2 (germline): SGHTA, FQGTGA. Trimming at V came to 5 bases and at J to 0 bases, leaving 4 bases not matched to a gene. The CDR3: CASSLDRDSYEQYF. CDR3 DNA sequence: TGTGCCAGCAGCCTCGACAGGGACTCCTACGAGCAGTACTTC. The whole variable domain, remainder taken from reference TRBV7-3 and TRBJ2-7, is GAGVSQTPSNKVTEKGKYVELRCDPISGHTALYWYRQSLGQGPEFLIYFQGTGAADDSGLPNDRFFAVRPEGSVSTLKIQRTERGDSAVYLCASSLDRDSYEQYFGPGTRLTVT.

This chain joins TRBV7-2 and TRBJ2-1; 9 nucleotides align to TRBD2. The J segment lost 12 bases and the V segment lost 1 base, leaving 7 bases of the junction unmatched. This CDR3 has 14 amino acids. Looked up from germline, CDR1 is SGHTA and CDR2 is FQGNSA. CDR3 in amino acids: CASSLGRGLAGQFF. CDR3 DNA sequence: TGTGCCAGCAGCTTAGGCAGGGGACTAGCAGGGCAGTTCTTC.

V gene TRBV11-2 combines with J gene TRBJ2-5; D unclear. CDR3 length: 13 amino acids. Trimming left V 3 bases short and J 7 bases short, with 12 bases between. Germline V lookup: CDR1 SGHAT, CDR2 FQNNGV. In nucleotides, the CDR3 is TGTGCCAGCAGCTTTGGGATTGAGCGGACCCAGTACTTC. Amino acid sequence: CASSFGIERTQYF.

The chain joins TRBV28 to TRBJ1-3, with D possibly being TRBD1 (6 bases). In germline, CDR1 is MDHEN, CDR2 SYDVKM. The CDR3 spans 16 residues. V gave up 5 bases and J gave up 2 bases, with 16 bases separating them. DNA for the CDR3: TGTGCCAGCAGTCTCTCCGGGACACTCACTGGAAACACCATATATTTT. As protein: CASSLSGTLTGNTIYF.

V gene TRBV14 combines with J gene TRBJ2-7, with D possibly TRBD1 on 6 matching bases. CDR3 length: 15 residues. Germline lookup yields CDR1 SGHDN and CDR2 FVKESK. V was pared by 2 bases and J by 7 bases, with 18 bases between. The CDR3 spells CASSQLAGAVGEQYF. The CDR3 nucleotides read TGTGCCAGCAGCCAACTGGCAGGGGCCGTGGGGGAGCAGTACTTC.

The rearrangement joins TRBV2 to TRBJ2-2; 7 nucleotides match TRBD2. Germline CDR1 SNHLY, CDR2 FYNNEI. The CDR3 sequence is 14 residues long. Trimming removed 2 bases from V and 6 bases from J; junction bases left unmatched: 3. The CDR3 reads CASSERLASGELFF. The CDR3 nucleotides are TGTGCCAGCAGTGAACGACTAGCCTCCGGGGAGCTGTTTTTT.

The chain recombines TRBV4-1 with TRBJ1-6, with a possible D match to TRBD1 (5 bases). The V end lost 0 bases, the J end lost 10 bases, and 7 bases lay between the germline ends. Looked up from germline, CDR1 is MGHRA and CDR2 is YSYEKL. The length of the CDR3 is 13 residues. The CDR3: CASSQETESPLHF. The CDR3, as DNA: TGCGCCAGCAGCCAAGAGACAGAATCACCCCTCCACTTT.

This clone appeared once. This rearrangement joins TRBV6-5 to TRBJ2-3; TRBD2 matches 8 bases. Germline V gene sequence: CDR1 MNHEY, CDR2 SVGAGI. After removal of 4 bases from V and 0 bases from J, the junction contained 3 bases not matched to a gene. There are 15 residues in the CDR3. CDR3 sequence (DNA): TGTGCCAGCAGTTGCGGGAGGCGCAGCACAGATACGCAGTATTTT. Encoded protein: CASSCGRRSTDTQYF.

This sequence joins TRBV27 and TRBJ2-7; 9 bases match TRBD2. Germline loops: CDR1 MNHEY, CDR2 SMNVEV (reference sequence). The CDR3 consists of 16 residues. V shed 2 bases and J 4 bases; nucleotides not matched to a gene: 9. CDR3 in amino acids: CASSLEWSGGPYEQYF. The CDR3 DNA follows: TGTGCCAGCAGTTTAGAATGGAGCGGGGGGCCTTACGAGCAGTACTTC.

This sequence joins TRBV9 and TRBJ1-1, with no clear D. CDR1 and CDR2 from the germline V gene are SGDLS and YYNGEE. V was trimmed by 0 bases and J by 2 bases, leaving 5 bases between them. The CDR3 loop spans 13 amino acids. Here the CDR3 DNA reads TGTGCCAGCAGCGTAGAGCCAAACACTGAAGCTTTCTTT. Translation gives CASSVEPNTEAFF. Using reference TRBV9 and TRBJ1-1 for the parts outside the CDR3, the full variable domain is DSGVTQTPKHLITATGQRVTLRCSPRSGDLSVYWYQQSLDQGLQFLIQYYNGEERAKGNILERFSAQQFPDLHSELNLSSLELGDSALYFCASSVEPNTEAFFGQGTRLTVV.

The chain carries TRBV28 and TRBJ2-7; 10 bases are shared with TRBD2. Germline lookup yields CDR1 MDHEN and CDR2 SYDVKM. The CDR3 has 17 amino acids. Trimming took 1 base from V and 4 from J; bases not matched to a gene: 10. The CDR3 DNA follows: TGTGCCAGCAGTTTATCTCTTGGGGCTAGCGGGAGTTACGAGCAGTACTTC. Translated: CASSLSLGASGSYEQYF.

The chain links TRBV30 to TRBJ1-1; possibly TRBD1 for D (6 bases). The CDR3 runs 14 residues. The V gene lost 8 bases and the J gene lost 3 bases, with 19 bases spanning the gap. Germline lookup yields CDR1 GTSNPN and CDR2 SVGIG (reference sequence). The CDR3 loop reads CAGQGGGSYTEAFF. CDR3 sequence (DNA): TGTGCCGGGCAAGGGGGAGGGTCATACACTGAAGCTTTCTTT.

The CDR3 spells CASSLLGLARDEQFF. The CDR3 bases are TGTGCCAGCAGCTTATTAGGTCTAGCAAGGGATGAGCAGTTCTTC. The J gene is TRBJ2-1, the V gene TRBV11-2; D might be TRBD2 (5 bases). CDR3 length equals 15 residues. CDR1 and CDR2 (germline): SGHAT, FQNNGV. Trimming cost V 2 bases and J 8 bases, with 16 bases left between them.